The present entry profiles one T cell receptor beta chain with its context. Its antigen remains undetermined. No quality values exist for individual bases; no much larger clone is one base distant. The sample belongs to a study of a mutant IDH1 vaccine in newly diagnosed glioma (dated by TCRdb to about 2021). A note on the overall study: Eight vaccinations were administered to patients in weeks 1, 3, 5, 7, 11, 15, 19 and 23, corresponding to visits V03 through V10. In the chemotherapy-containing groups, vaccination started alongside temozolomide cycles, whereas in patients who had radiotherapy alone it started 4-6 weeks after radiotherapy. Of the roughly 31 treated patients, 62.5% were male and approximately 38% were female, and the mean age was roughly 40 years. Six visits were used for peripheral blood collection: V03 (baseline), V05, V07, V10, V12 and V13. Longitudinal TCRB deep sequencing was done for some 26 treated patients, wherever samples were available for exploratory analyses. Prior to enrollment, patients had been given standard therapy consisting of radiotherapy alone, temozolomide alone, or radiochemotherapy with temozolomide, with the combination given to most patients.

CDR1 and CDR2 are drawn from the germline V gene: SQVTM, ANQGSEA. At the junction V is shortened by 7 bases and J by 1 base, with 8 bases in between. The CDR3 covers 12 residues, taking in both the cysteine and the phenylalanine. Left in the record is the CDR3 DNA by itself, 36 bases read in frame from the first base. Overall results and qualifications from the work: The authors noted that analyses of patient blood samples could not be reproduced because of sample limitations. Selection of PBMC samples for TCRB deep sequencing was based on availability. Pseudoprogression seemed to be unrelated to changes in the top peripheral T cell clonotypes found by TCRB sequencing. Immune responses induced by the vaccine were seen in roughly 92% of patients across multiple MHC alleles.

The sample's time point, from its label and the paper: week 23, last vaccination. A 20-mer mutant IDH1 peptide at 300 micrograms in Montanide made up each vaccine dose, which was injected subcutaneously together with topical imiquimod. Donors had newly diagnosed WHO grade 3 or 4 IDH1-mutant astrocytomas with loss of nuclear ATRX. The samples were drawn from NOA16, a multicentre, single-arm, open-label phase I trial in Germany that tested a mutant IDH1 peptide vaccine in humans for the first time. Genomic DNA for TCRB sequencing was extracted from EDTA blood using the DNeasy Blood and Tissue Kit. Receptor amplification or capture employed the immunoSEQ multiplex PCR assay. Following the manufacturer's protocol, the hsTCRB Kit was used to amplify rearranged TCR beta chain sequences. An Illumina MiSeq was used to sequence the TCRB libraries. The authors' analysis ran thus. The proprietary platform of the kit vendor was used for demultiplexing, trimming and gene mapping. TCRdb re-hosts the immuneACCESS table, in-frame sequences only. Its copies lack some clones; in the studies checked, an unresolved V gene accounts for under half of them, and the cause for the rest is not known. D and trimming were read from the DNA, whereas the V and J calls and clone size are those reported in that table. Here the sample has about 44,000 clones; around 93% occur a single time. 3% to 4% of the sample is taken by the ten largest.

The chain is assembled from TRBV29-1 and TRBJ2-1; there is no confident call for the D gene. This TCR derives from a man in his forties or fifties with glioma. This specimen consisted of PBMCs, obtained from a glioma patient whose treatment included an IDH1 peptide vaccine. The CDR3: CSALLSYNEQFF. The DNA reads as follows: TGCAGCGCCTTACTTTCCTACAATGAGCAGTTCTTC.